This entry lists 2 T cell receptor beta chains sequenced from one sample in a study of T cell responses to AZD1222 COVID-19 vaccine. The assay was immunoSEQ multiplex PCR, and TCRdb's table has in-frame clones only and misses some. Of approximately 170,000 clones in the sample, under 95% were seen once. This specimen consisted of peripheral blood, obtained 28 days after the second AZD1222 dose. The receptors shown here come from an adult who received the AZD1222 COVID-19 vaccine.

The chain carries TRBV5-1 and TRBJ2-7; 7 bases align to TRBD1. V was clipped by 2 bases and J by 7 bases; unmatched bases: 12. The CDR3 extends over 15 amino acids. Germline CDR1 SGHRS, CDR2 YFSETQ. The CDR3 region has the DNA TGCGCCAGCAGCTTCGGGACAGCTAATCGTCCTGAGCAGTACTTC. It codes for CASSFGTANRPEQYF.

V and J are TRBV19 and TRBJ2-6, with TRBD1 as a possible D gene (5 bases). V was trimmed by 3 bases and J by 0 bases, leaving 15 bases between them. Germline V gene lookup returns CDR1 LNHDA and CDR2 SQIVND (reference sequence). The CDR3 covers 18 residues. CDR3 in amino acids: CASSIGRAFFSGANVLTF. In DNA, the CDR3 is TGTGCCAGTAGTATTGGCAGGGCCTTCTTCTCTGGGGCCAACGTCCTGACTTTC.